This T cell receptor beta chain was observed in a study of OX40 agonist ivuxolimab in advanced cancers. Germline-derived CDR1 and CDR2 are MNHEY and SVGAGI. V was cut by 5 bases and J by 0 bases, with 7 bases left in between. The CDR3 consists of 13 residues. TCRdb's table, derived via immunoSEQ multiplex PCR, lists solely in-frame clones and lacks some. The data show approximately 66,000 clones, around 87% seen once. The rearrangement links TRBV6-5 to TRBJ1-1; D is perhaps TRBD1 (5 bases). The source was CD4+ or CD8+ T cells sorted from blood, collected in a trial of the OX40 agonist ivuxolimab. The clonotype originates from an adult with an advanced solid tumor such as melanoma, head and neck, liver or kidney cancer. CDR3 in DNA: TGTGCCAGCAGTCAACAGGTGAACACTGAAGCTTTCTTT. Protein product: CASSQQVNTEAFF.